These 24 T cell receptor beta chains share one sample of origin, sequenced in a study of shared clonotypes between healthy human individuals. Assay used: immunoSEQ multiplex PCR; TCRdb lists only in-frame clones, some missing. In the table there are 2,500,000 or so clones, roughly 90% of which are singletons. Sequenced sample: naive CD4+ T cells from PBMCs. Subset: CD45RA+ positively selected. The receptor source for this set is a man aged 18 to 29 in good health. Some clones in this sample may be carry-over from other donors' samples.

V and J are TRBV6-1 and TRBJ1-4; 7 bases match TRBD1. V lost 4 bases and J lost 14; bases outside the gene matches: 16. Germline V gene data show CDR1 as MNHNS and CDR2 as SASEGT. This CDR3 is built from 15 residues. CDR3 in DNA: TGTGCCAGCAGTGGAAGGGGAGGGGGCTCCACGGACCTGTTTTTT. Residues: CASSGRGGGSTDLFF.

This clone appeared a few times. The chain links TRBV2 to TRBJ2-3, with D perhaps given as TRBD1 or TRBD2 (5 bases each). The CDR3 loop spans 10 amino acids. CDR1 SNHLY and CDR2 FYNNEI come from the germline V gene. Trimming stripped 8 bases from V and 5 bases from J, with 5 bases between. In DNA form, the CDR3 reads TGTGCCAGCGGGGGAGATACGCAGTATTTT. It codes for CASGGDTQYF.

This clone has only one observation. This chain connects TRBV5-1 to TRBJ2-7, with TRBD2 identical over 8 bases. CDR3 length: 13 residues. V was clipped by 4 bases and J by 2 bases; unmatched bases: 2. Germline CDR1 is SGHRS and CDR2 is YFSETQ. CDR3 sequence: CASSTSGPYEQYF. The CDR3 DNA is TGCGCCAGCAGCACTAGCGGCCCCTACGAGCAGTACTTC.

The chain links TRBV19 to TRBJ1-4; TRBD1 agrees at 8 bases. The length of the CDR3 is 15 residues. CDR1 and CDR2 from the germline V gene are LNHDA and SQIVND (reference sequence). The J segment lost 4 bases and the V segment lost 4 bases, leaving 5 bases of the junction unmatched. The CDR3 DNA follows: TGTGCCAGTAGTAGAGGACAGGGCTATAATGAAAAACTGTTTTTT. It codes for CASSRGQGYNEKLFF.

The genes are TRBV9 and TRBJ2-7; weak D call: TRBD1 (5 bases). The CDR3 has 14 amino acids. The germline CDR1 and CDR2 sequences are SGDLS and YYNGEE. Trimming took 4 bases from V and 1 from J, leaving 12 bases between them. CDR3 amino acids: CASSPYRISYEQYF. CDR3 in DNA: TGTGCCAGCAGCCCCTACAGGATTTCCTACGAGCAGTACTTC.

With regard to this clone: The same CDR3 is also encoded by other DNA sequences in this sample. J is TRBJ2-2 and V is TRBV18, with D tentatively TRBD2 (5 bases). CDR1 and CDR2 (germline): KGHSH, LQKENI. V was trimmed by 3 bases and J by 1 base, leaving 6 bases between them. The CDR3 contains 14 residues. CDR3: CASSPGRNTGELFF. DNA for the CDR3: TGTGCCAGCTCACCTGGGAGGAACACCGGGGAGCTGTTTTTT.

The chain uses TRBV6-6 and TRBJ1-5; D gene unclear. The CDR3 extends over 16 amino acids. The V gene's germline CDR1 is MNHNY and CDR2 SVGAGI (reference sequence). V shed 6 bases and J shed 2 bases, with 17 bases lying between them. The chain's CDR3 is CASSPFTDGRNQPQHF. The CDR3 DNA reads TGTGCCAGCAGCCCTTTCACCGACGGTCGCAATCAGCCCCAGCATTTT.

The rearrangement links TRBV27 to TRBJ1-2, with no clear D. Trimming removed 6 bases from V and 4 bases from J, with 15 bases in between. CDR1 is MNHEY and CDR2 is SMNVEV in the germline V gene (reference sequence). This CDR3 comprises 14 residues. This CDR3 reads CASRPNTDSYGYTF. CDR3 DNA sequence: TGTGCCAGCAGGCCGAACACAGATAGCTATGGCTACACCTTC.

Here the CDR3 DNA reads TGTGCCAGCAGTGGGGGACAGTACCAAGAGACCCAGTACTTC. This translates into CASSGGQYQETQYF. V is TRBV7-3 and J is TRBJ2-5; 7 nucleotides match TRBD1. The CDR3 is 14 residues long. With 6 bases clipped from V and 0 bases from J, the junction kept 4 bases outside the gene matches. Germline values: CDR1 SGHTA, CDR2 FQGTGA.

V usage is TRBV5-1 and J usage is TRBJ2-5; the D call may be TRBD1 or TRBD2 (6 bases each). Germline lookup yields CDR1 SGHRS and CDR2 YFSETQ. This CDR3 comprises 15 residues. Trimming cost V 4 bases and J 4 bases, with 17 bases left between them. The CDR3, as DNA: TGCGCCAGCAGCCAGCTGGGGGGCCGGGGAGAGACCCAGTACTTC. Translation gives CASSQLGGRGETQYF.

J is TRBJ2-7 and V is TRBV4-1; TRBD1 agrees at 12 bases. V was clipped by 3 bases and J by 2 bases; unmatched bases: 8. This CDR3 comprises 17 residues. Germline CDR1 reads MGHRA; CDR2 reads YSYEKL. CDR3 bases: TGCGCCAGCAGCCAGCCGGGACAGGGGGCGCGGACCTACGAGCAGTACTTC. This translates into CASSQPGQGARTYEQYF.

The chain uses TRBV5-1 and TRBJ2-3; TRBD2 agrees at 9 bases. The V gene's germline CDR1 is SGHRS and CDR2 YFSETQ. V was clipped by 1 base and J by 6 bases; unmatched bases: 12. This CDR3 has 17 residues. The CDR3 sequence: CASSLLVAGASSDTQYF. As DNA, the CDR3 is TGCGCCAGCAGCTTGTTAGTAGCGGGAGCCTCCTCCGATACGCAGTATTTT.

The V call is TRBV4-2, the J call TRBJ2-2; weak D call: TRBD2 (5 bases). Per germline, CDR1 LGHNA and CDR2 YNFKEQ. Deletions cut 4 bases from V and 4 bases from J, with 7 bases between. The CDR3 contains 13 residues. This CDR3 reads CASSRERTGELFF. CDR3 DNA sequence: TGTGCCAGCAGCCGGGAGCGCACCGGGGAGCTGTTTTTT.

This sequence joins TRBV6-5 and TRBJ2-7; no clear D. The CDR3 is 13 amino acids. CDR1 is MNHEY and CDR2 is SVGAGI in the germline V gene. Trimming pared 7 bases from V and 1 base from J, leaving 11 bases between. CDR3: CASTYSRSYEQYF. In DNA, the CDR3 is TGTGCCAGCACGTATAGTCGGTCCTACGAGCAGTACTTC.

V and J are TRBV7-9 and TRBJ2-2; perhaps TRBD2 as D (5 bases). V shed 5 bases and J shed 0 bases, with 16 bases lying between them. CDR3 length: 17 amino acids. Germline-derived CDR1 and CDR2 are SEHNR and FQNEAQ (reference sequence). CDR3 region: CASSTPDRLTNTGELFF. As DNA, the CDR3 is TGTGCCAGCAGCACCCCGGATCGACTAACGAACACCGGGGAGCTGTTTTTT. The full variable domain, with the rest looked up from reference TRBV7-9 and TRBJ2-2, is DTGVSQNPRHKITKRGQNVTFRCDPISEHNRLYWYRQTLGQGPEFLTYFQNEAQLEKSRLLSDRFSAERPKGSFSTLEIQRTEQGDSAMYLCASSTPDRLTNTGELFFGEGSRLTVL.

The chain employs TRBV20-1 and TRBJ1-5; D is unclear. This CDR3 has 11 amino acids. V was cut by 4 bases and J by 4 bases, with 5 bases left in between. CDR1 is DFQATT and CDR2 is SNEGSKA in the germline V gene (reference sequence). In DNA form, the CDR3 reads TGCAGTGCTACGGCTAATCAGCCCCAGCATTTT. It translates to CSATANQPQHF.

To note about this clone: Other DNA sequences in this sample translate to the same CDR3. The chain has TRBV28 and TRBJ1-2, with TRBD1 as a possible D gene (5 bases). There are 13 residues in the CDR3. Germline assignment: CDR1 MDHEN and CDR2 SYDVKM. V lost 6 bases, J lost 5 bases, and 13 bases lay in between. As DNA, the CDR3 is TGTGCCAGCAGCCTCACGGGGGAATATGGCTACACCTTC. It encodes CASSLTGEYGYTF.

V usage is TRBV19 and J usage is TRBJ2-7, with 8 bases identical to TRBD2. Germline V lookup: CDR1 LNHDA, CDR2 SQIVND (reference sequence). V was pared by 5 bases and J by 7 bases, with 4 bases of the junction left unmatched. CDR3 length: 12 amino acids. Written as DNA, the CDR3 is TGTGCCAGTAGTCCCGGCGGGAGGGAGCAGTACTTC. Translation: CASSPGGREQYF.

The V gene is TRBV28, the J gene TRBJ2-7, with D unresolved. Germline CDR1 reads MDHEN; CDR2 reads SYDVKM. V dropped 5 bases and J dropped 4 bases, with 12 bases sitting between them. The CDR3 contains 13 residues. CDR3 DNA sequence: TGTGCCAGCAGTCTAAGAAATGAGTACGAGCAGTACTTC. It yields the protein CASSLRNEYEQYF.

This chain uses TRBV7-2 with TRBJ2-7; 7 nucleotides align to TRBD1. CDR3 length: 14 residues. Per the germline V gene, CDR1 is SGHTA and CDR2 is FQGNSA. V lost 5 bases and J lost 4; bases outside the gene matches: 8. The CDR3 reads CASSRREQGYEQYF. In DNA form, the CDR3 reads TGTGCCAGCAGCCGACGCGAACAGGGGTACGAGCAGTACTTC. The complete variable domain, with remaining parts taken from reference TRBV7-2 and TRBJ2-7, reads GAGVSQSPSNKVTEKGKDVELRCDPISGHTALYWYRQSLGQGLEFLIYFQGNSAPDKSGLPSDRFSAERTGGSVSTLTIQRTQQEDSAVYLCASSRREQGYEQYFGPGTRLTVT.

V is TRBV7-2 and J is TRBJ1-4; D possibly corresponds to TRBD1 (5 bases). There are 15 residues in the CDR3. V shed 1 base and J shed 6 bases, with 12 bases lying between them. The germline gives CDR1 SGHTA, CDR2 FQGNSA. The CDR3 protein is CASSLGGFFYEKLFF. Here the CDR3 DNA reads TGTGCCAGCAGCTTAGGGGGGTTTTTTTATGAAAAACTGTTTTTT.

The chain employs TRBV4-1 and TRBJ2-7; 8 bases are shared with TRBD2. CDR1 and CDR2 (germline): MGHRA, YSYEKL. The CDR3 runs 16 residues. The junction had 8 bases not matched to a gene; V was cut back by 0 bases and J by 4 bases. For the CDR3, the DNA is TGCGCCAGCAGCCAAGATGTCGGGAGGGCCACATACGAGCAGTACTTC. It specifies CASSQDVGRATYEQYF.

This clone showed up just once. The V gene is TRBV20-1, the J gene TRBJ1-3; TRBD1 aligns across 7 bases. In germline, CDR1 is DFQATT, CDR2 SNEGSKA (reference sequence). The CDR3 contains 11 residues. This chain's CDR3 is CSAGQTNTIYF. In nucleotides, the CDR3 is TGCAGCGCGGGACAGACAAACACCATATATTTT.

The rearrangement uses TRBV5-1 and TRBJ2-2; maybe TRBD2 (6 bases). Germline CDR1 reads SGHRS; CDR2 reads YFSETQ. The CDR3 extends over 11 amino acids. Trimming took off 0 bases at V and 13 bases at J, with 7 bases between the two ends. Written as DNA, the CDR3 is TGCGCCAGCAGCTTGGAAGCGGGGCTGTTTTTT. This gives the protein CASSLEAGLFF.